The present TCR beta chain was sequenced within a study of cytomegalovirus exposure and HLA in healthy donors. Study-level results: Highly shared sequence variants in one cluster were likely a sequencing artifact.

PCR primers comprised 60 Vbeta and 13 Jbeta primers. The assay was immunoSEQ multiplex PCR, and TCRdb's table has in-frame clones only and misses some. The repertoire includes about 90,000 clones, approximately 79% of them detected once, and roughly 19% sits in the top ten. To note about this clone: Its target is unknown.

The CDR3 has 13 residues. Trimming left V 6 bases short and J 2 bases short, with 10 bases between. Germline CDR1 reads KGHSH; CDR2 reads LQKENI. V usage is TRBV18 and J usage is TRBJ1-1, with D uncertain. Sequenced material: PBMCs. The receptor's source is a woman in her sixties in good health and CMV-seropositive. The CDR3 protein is CASSLTVNTEAFF. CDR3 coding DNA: TGTGCCAGCTCGCTAACGGTCAACACTGAAGCTTTCTTT.